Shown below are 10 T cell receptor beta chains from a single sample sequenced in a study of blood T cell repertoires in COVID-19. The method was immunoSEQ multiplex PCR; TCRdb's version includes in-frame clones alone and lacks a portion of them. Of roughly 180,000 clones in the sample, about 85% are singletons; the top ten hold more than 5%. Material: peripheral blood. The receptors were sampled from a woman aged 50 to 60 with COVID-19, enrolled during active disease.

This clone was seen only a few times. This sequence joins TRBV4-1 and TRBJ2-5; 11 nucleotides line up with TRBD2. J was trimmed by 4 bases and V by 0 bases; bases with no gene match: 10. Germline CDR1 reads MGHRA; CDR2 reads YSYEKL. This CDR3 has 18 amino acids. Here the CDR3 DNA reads TGCGCCAGCAGCCAAGATCGGGGATTAGCGGGGGGGAGAGAGACCCAGTACTTC. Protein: CASSQDRGLAGGRETQYF.

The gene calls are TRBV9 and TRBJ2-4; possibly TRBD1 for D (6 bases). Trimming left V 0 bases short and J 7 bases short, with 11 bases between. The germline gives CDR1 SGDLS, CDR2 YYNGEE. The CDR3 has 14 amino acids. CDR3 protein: CASSVDPGENIQYF. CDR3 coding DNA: TGTGCCAGCAGCGTAGATCCAGGGGAGAACATTCAGTACTTC.

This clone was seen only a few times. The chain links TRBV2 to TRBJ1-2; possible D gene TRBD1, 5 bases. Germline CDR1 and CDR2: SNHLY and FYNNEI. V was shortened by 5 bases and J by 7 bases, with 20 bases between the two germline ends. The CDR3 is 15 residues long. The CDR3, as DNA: TGTGCCAGCAGTCAAGGGGTGGTCGGAGGTCGTGGCTACACCTTC. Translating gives CASSQGVVGGRGYTF. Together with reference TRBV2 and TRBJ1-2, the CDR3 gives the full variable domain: EPEVTQTPSHQVTQMGQEVILRCVPISNHLYFYWYRQILGQKVEFLVSFYNNEISEKSEIFDDQFSVERPDGSNFTLKIRSTKLEDSAMYFCASSQGVVGGRGYTFGSGTRLTVV.

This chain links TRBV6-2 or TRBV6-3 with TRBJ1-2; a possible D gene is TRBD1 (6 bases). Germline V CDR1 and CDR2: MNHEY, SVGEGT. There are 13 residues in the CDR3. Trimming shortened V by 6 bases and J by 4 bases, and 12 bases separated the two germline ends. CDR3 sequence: CASSQDSFYGYTF. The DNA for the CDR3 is TGTGCCAGCAGCCAGGACAGTTTCTATGGCTACACCTTC.

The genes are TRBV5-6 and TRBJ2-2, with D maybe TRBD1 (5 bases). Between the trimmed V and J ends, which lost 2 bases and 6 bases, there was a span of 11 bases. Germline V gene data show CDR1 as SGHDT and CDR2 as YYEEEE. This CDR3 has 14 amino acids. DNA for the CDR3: TGTGCCAGCAGCTTTCTAATAGGGGCCGGGGAGCTGTTTTTT. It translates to CASSFLIGAGELFF.

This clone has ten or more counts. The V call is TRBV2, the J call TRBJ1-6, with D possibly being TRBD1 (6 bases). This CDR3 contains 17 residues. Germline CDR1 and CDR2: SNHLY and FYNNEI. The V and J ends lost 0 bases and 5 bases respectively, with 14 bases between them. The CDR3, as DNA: TGTGCCAGCAGTGAAGCTTACGGGACAACGGATAATTCACCCCTCCACTTT. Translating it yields CASSEAYGTTDNSPLHF.

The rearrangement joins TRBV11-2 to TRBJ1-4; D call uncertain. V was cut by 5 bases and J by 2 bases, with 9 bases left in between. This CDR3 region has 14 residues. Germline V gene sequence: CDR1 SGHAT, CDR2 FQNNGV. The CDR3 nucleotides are TGTGCCAGCAGCCCCACCCGGACTAATGAAAAACTGTTTTTT. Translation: CASSPTRTNEKLFF.

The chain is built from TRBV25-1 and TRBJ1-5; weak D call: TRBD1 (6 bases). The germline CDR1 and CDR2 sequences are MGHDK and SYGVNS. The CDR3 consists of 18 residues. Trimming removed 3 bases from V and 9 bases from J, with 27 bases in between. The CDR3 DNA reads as TGTGCCAGCAGTGACCTAGGACAGCGTCGGTGGAATGTGCGGCCCCAGCATTTT. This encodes CASSDLGQRRWNVRPQHF.

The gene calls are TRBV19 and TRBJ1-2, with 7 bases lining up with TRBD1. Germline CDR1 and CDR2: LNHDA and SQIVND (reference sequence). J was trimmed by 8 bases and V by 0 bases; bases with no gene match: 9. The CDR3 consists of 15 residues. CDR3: CASSIEPGQTGGYTF. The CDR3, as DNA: TGTGCCAGTAGTATAGAACCGGGACAGACGGGAGGCTACACCTTC.

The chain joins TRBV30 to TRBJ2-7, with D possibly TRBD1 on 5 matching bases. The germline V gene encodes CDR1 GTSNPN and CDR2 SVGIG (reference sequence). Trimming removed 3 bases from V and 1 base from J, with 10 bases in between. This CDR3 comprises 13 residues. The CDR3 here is CAWRAQGSYEQYF. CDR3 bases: TGTGCCTGGAGGGCCCAGGGTTCCTACGAGCAGTACTTC. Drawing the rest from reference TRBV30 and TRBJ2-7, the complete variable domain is SQTIHQWPATLVQPVGSPLSLECTVEGTSNPNLYWYRQAAGRGLQLLFYSVGIGQISSEVPQNLSASRPQDRQFILSSKKLLLSDSGFYLCAWRAQGSYEQYFGPGTRLTVT.